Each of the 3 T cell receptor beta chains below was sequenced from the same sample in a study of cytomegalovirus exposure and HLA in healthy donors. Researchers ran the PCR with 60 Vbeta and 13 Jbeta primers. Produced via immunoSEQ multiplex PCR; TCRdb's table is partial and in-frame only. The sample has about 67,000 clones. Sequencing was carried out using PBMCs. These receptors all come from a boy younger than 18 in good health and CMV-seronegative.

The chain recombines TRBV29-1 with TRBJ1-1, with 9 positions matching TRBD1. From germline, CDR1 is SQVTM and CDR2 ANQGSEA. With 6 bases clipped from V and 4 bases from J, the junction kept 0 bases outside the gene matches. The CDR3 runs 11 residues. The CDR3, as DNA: TGCAGCGTGGGACAGGGCACTGAAGCTTTCTTT. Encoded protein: CSVGQGTEAFF.

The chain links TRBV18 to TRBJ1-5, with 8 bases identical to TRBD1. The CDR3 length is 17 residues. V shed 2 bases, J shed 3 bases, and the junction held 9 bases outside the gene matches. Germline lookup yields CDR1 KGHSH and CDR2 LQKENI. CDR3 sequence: CASSPRKGTGTNQPQHF. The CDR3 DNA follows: TGTGCCAGCTCACCAAGAAAGGGGACAGGCACCAATCAGCCCCAGCATTTT.

CDR3 residues: CASSLAGGLSNEQFF. CDR3 sequence (DNA): TGTGCCAGCAGCTTAGCGGGGGGGCTAAGCAATGAGCAGTTCTTC. The chain joins TRBV7-9 to TRBJ2-1; tentatively, D is TRBD2 (7 bases). The CDR3 runs to 15 residues. CDR1 is SEHNR, CDR2 FQNEAQ, per germline (reference sequence). The V gene lost 0 bases and the J gene lost 6 bases, with 12 bases spanning the gap.